This T cell receptor beta chain is drawn from a study of cytomegalovirus exposure and HLA in healthy donors. Findings and limits, study-wide: Cytomegalovirus-associated TCR beta chains were listed, numbering 164. Reported performance of the classifier showed diagnosis of cytomegalovirus status with high specificity and sensitivity. Usually a TCR sequence was rare, but some public TCRs were found in many donors.

Repertoires were generated with immunoSEQ multiplex PCR, while TCRdb's copy carries only in-frame clones and drops some. This sample has about 160,000 clones; around 88% occur once, and the top ten carry around 2.1%. Trimming cost V 5 bases and J 3 bases, with 11 bases left between them. Germline V gene lookup returns CDR1 SGHTA and CDR2 FQGNSA. The CDR3 extends over 13 amino acids. Turning to this clone: Its antigen is not identified.

This TCR was recovered from a woman under 30 in good health and CMV-seronegative. J is TRBJ2-7 and V is TRBV7-2; a weak D match, TRBD2 (5 bases). Material: PBMCs. CDR3 DNA sequence: TGTGCCAGCAGCCCCAGAGGAGGCTACGAGCAGTACTTC. It yields the protein CASSPRGGYEQYF.